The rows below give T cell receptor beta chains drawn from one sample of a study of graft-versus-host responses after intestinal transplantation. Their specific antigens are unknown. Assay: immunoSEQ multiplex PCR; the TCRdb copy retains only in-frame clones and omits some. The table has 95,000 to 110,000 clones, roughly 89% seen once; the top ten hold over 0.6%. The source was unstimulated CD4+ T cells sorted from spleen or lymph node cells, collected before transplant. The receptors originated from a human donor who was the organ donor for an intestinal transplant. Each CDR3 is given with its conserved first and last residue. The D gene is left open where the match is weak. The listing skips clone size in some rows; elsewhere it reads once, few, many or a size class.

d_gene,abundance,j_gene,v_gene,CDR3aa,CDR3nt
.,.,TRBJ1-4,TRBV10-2,CASKASGTPNEKLFF,TGCGCCAGCAAGGCCTCCGGGACGCCGAATGAAAAACTGTTTTTT
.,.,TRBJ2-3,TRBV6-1,CASKTGAGVDTQYF,TGTGCCTCTAAGACAGGGGCGGGGGTAGATACGCAGTATTTT
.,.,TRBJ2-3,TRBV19,CASSIRRGGADTQYF,TGTGCCAGTAGTATCCGGCGGGGCGGCGCAGATACGCAGTATTTT
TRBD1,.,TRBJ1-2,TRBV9,CASTRQGGSTGYTF,TGTGCCAGCACCCGGCAGGGGGGCTCTACTGGCTACACCTTC
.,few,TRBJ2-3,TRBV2,CASSEAGSTTQYF,TGTGCCAGCAGTGAAGCTGGATCAACTACGCAGTATTTT
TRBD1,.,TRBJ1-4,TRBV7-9,CASSMDRDEKLFF,TGTGCCAGCAGCATGGACAGGGATGAAAAACTGTTTTTT
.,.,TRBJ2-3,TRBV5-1,CASSPHNTDTQYF,TGCGCCAGCAGCCCTCATAACACAGATACGCAGTATTTT
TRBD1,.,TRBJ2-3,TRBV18,CASSPRQGAPSGTDTQYF,TGTGCCAGCTCACCGAGACAGGGGGCTCCCTCGGGCACAGATACGCAGTATTTT
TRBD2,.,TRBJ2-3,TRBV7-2,CASSFLAGAGTDTQYF,TGTGCCAGCAGCTTCCTAGCGGGAGCTGGCACAGATACGCAGTATTTT
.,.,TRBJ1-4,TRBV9,CASSVDRGAGEKLFF,TGTGCCAGCAGCGTAGATCGGGGGGCGGGTGAAAAACTGTTTTTT
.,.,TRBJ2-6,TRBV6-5,CASSFRHSGANVLTF,TGTGCCAGCAGCTTTCGACACTCTGGGGCCAACGTCCTGACTTTC
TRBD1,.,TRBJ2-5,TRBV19,CASSIETGALQETQYF,TGTGCCAGTAGTATAGAGACAGGGGCTTTACAAGAGACCCAGTACTTC
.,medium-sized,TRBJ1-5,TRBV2,CASSRLNSNQPQHF,TGTGCCAGCAGCCGGTTAAATAGCAATCAGCCCCAGCATTTT
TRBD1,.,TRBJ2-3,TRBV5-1,CASSTGGADTQYF,TGCGCCAGCTCTACAGGGGGCGCAGATACGCAGTATTTT
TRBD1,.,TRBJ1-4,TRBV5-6,CASSLFGTGGEKLFF,TGTGCCAGCAGCCTCTTCGGGACAGGGGGTGAAAAACTGTTTTTT